This TCR beta chain comes out of a study of blood T cell repertoires in COVID-19 (TCRdb year 2020). Context from the whole study: The collaborator samples originated in the United States, Italy and Spain and spanned the acute and convalescent phases of COVID-19. The material from the prospective study consisted of cDNA or gDNA derived from T cells, B-cell-depleted T cells, or PBMCs. Where HLA class I and class II types were available, the types were taken from metadata supplied by the sample provider, not from assay-based typing. The samples were drawn from the first 160 participants of the ongoing ImmuneRACE study and from more than 1,000 subjects provided by 6 global collaborators. Nearly every sample came with metadata listing a de-identified subject ID, COVID-19 status, age in years and sex. The dataset comprised deeply sampled blood TCRbeta repertoires from subjects exposed to, actively infected with, or recovered from COVID-19. The repertoires were released in a freely available public database meant as a resource for research on the immune response to SARS-CoV-2. General findings and caveats noted by the study authors: The amount of clinical and demographic metadata varied by source and participant and was provided uncurated.

Participants in the prospective study were aged roughly 18 to 100 years, lived in 20 to 30 United States geographic areas, and enrolled through a virtual design. In the prospective study, cohorts were assigned on the basis of participant-reported clinical history obtained from a screening survey and a study questionnaire. Exposed participants had been in contact, within 2 weeks of entering the study, with a person who had a PCR-confirmed or clinician-diagnosed case of COVID-19. In the prospective study, whole blood, serum and a nasopharyngeal or oropharyngeal swab were collected from each participant by mobile phlebotomists. Participants in the prospective study had the option to provide additional blood draws and questionnaires over an approximately 2-month period. Blood samples from the prospective study were shipped frozen or at room temperature prior to DNA extraction. TCRbeta CDR3 regions were amplified from genomic DNA using the immunoSEQ Assay, a bias-controlled multiplex PCR. In the source study's methods: The number of nucleated cells in each sample was estimated from the amplification of reference gene primers within the assay. To quantify the absolute abundance of each unique TCRbeta CDR3 rearrangement, sequence reads were collapsed and filtered. Productive Simpson clonality was computed per sample as the square root of Simpson's diversity index over productive rearrangements. TCRdb carries this immuneACCESS record with in-frame sequences only. Its versions omit some clonotypes, under half of them owing to an unresolved V gene in the studies checked, with the rest unexplained. That table furnishes V, J and clone size, whereas the DNA furnished D and trimming. Counted in this sample were roughly 230,000 clones; approximately 81% of them appeared once. Of the sample, around 6.3% falls within the top ten clones.

The CDR3 runs 13 residues from the cysteine to the phenylalanine. The only DNA kept is the CDR3, 39 bases in frame from the first base. The germline V gene provides CDR1 SQVTM and CDR2 ANQGSEA. Between the V and J ends, shortened by 5 bases and 11 bases respectively, the junction contains 16 bases. This clone has just a few counts. It has no known antigen specificity. Within one base of it there is no much larger clone, and no base qualities were kept. The chain uses TRBV29-1 and TRBJ2-6, with TRBD2 tentatively as D gene (5 bases match). Sequences were obtained from PBMCs or T cells enriched from blood (not recorded which). This clonotype originated in a woman between 50 and 59 years old who had been exposed to COVID-19. CDR3 region: CSVPEGHKDVLTF. At the DNA level, the sequence is TGCAGCGTTCCCGAGGGTCACAAGGACGTCCTGACTTTC.